The entry that follows covers one T cell receptor beta chain sequence. Antigen: not known. The primer mix had 60 Vbeta and 13 Jbeta primers. Generated by immunoSEQ multiplex PCR, the TCRdb table keeps only in-frame clones and is missing some. Of around 150,000 clones in the sample, less than 65% were seen once. This sample is part of a study of cytomegalovirus exposure and HLA in healthy donors. Background on the study: Among the 350 to 500 donors who were genotyped, approximately 84% fell in the genetic ancestry cluster that is associated with self-reported Caucasian donors.

General study findings and limits: Most observed TCR sequences were rare, whereas some public TCRs were detected in many donors. In a later analysis, parvovirus B19, influenza, CMV and Epstein-Barr virus appeared linked to several top co-occurrence clusters.

With 1 base removed from V and 7 bases from J, the gap between germline ends came to 13 bases. The germline V gene has CDR1 SEHNR and CDR2 FQNEAQ (reference sequence). The CDR3 extends over 15 amino acids. The sequence came from a woman aged 25-40 years in good health and CMV-seropositive. The chain links TRBV7-9 to TRBJ1-4; tentative D call: TRBD1 (5 bases). Sequencing was done on a sample of PBMCs. For the CDR3, the DNA is TGTGCCAGCAGCTTAGATCCAGGGATGGGTGAAAAACTGTTTTTT. Its protein is CASSLDPGMGEKLFF.